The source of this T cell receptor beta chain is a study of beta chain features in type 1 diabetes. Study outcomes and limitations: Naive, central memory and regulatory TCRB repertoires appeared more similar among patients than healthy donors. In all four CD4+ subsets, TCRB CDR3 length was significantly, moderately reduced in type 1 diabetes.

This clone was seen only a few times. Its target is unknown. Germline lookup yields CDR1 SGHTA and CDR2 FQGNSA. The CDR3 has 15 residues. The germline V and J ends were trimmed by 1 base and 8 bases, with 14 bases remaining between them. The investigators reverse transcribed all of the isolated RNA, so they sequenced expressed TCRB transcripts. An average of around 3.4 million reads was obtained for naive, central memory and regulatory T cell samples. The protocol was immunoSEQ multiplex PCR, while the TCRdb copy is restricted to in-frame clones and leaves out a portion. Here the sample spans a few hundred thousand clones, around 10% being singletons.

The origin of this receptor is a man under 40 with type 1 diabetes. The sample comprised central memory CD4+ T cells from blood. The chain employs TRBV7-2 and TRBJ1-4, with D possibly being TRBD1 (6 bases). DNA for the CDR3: TGTGCCAGCAGCTTAGGTCAAGGGGGGGTAGAAAAACTGTTTTTT. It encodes CASSLGQGGVEKLFF.